What follows are 21 T cell receptor beta chains derived from one specimen sequenced in a study of blood T cell repertoires in COVID-19. Assay: immunoSEQ multiplex PCR; the TCRdb copy retains only in-frame clones and omits some. The sample has approximately 200,000 clones; approximately 87% are singletons. The sample was peripheral blood. These receptors came from a woman between 50 and 59 years old with acute or convalescent COVID-19.

This chain connects TRBV10-3 to TRBJ2-7; 9 positions match TRBD2. CDR1 and CDR2 (germline): ENHRY, SYGVKD. The CDR3 is 16 amino acids. With V trimmed by 1 base and J by 0 bases, 4 bases remained unmatched. The CDR3 reads CAISEWGSGSSYEQYF. The CDR3 DNA reads TGTGCCATCAGTGAGTGGGGTAGCGGGAGCTCCTACGAGCAGTACTTC.

This clone has more than one count but fewer than ten. The chain links TRBV29-1 to TRBJ1-2, with D possibly being TRBD1 (5 bases). The CDR3 is 15 residues long. V was clipped by 2 bases and J by 7 bases, with 20 bases between them. CDR1 and CDR2 (germline): SQVTM, ANQGSEA. CDR3 nucleotides: TGCAGCGTTGAAACGGGGGGAAGCAGTATCCGTGGCTACACCTTC. This encodes CSVETGGSSIRGYTF.

This clone was seen only a few times. The chain combines TRBV27 with TRBJ2-2; TRBD1 matches at 7 bases. Trimming took 3 bases from V and 7 from J; bases not matched to a gene: 8. The CDR3 sequence is 15 residues long. In germline, CDR1 is MNHEY, CDR2 SMNVEV (reference sequence). The CDR3 is CASSFYRGRDGELFF. CDR3 coding DNA: TGTGCCAGCAGTTTTTACAGGGGCAGGGACGGGGAGCTGTTTTTT.

The chain joins TRBV18 to TRBJ1-4, with D uncertain. The CDR3 covers 13 residues. Germline V gene sequence: CDR1 KGHSH, CDR2 LQKENI. V dropped 3 bases and J dropped 8 bases, with 10 bases sitting between them. CDR3 amino acids: CASSPPPGEKLFF. In nucleotides, the CDR3 is TGTGCCAGCTCACCTCCCCCGGGAGAAAAACTGTTTTTT.

The chain uses TRBV5-1 and TRBJ2-7; 7 nucleotides match TRBD1. The J segment lost 3 bases and the V segment lost 4 bases, leaving 4 bases of the junction unmatched. Germline V lookup: CDR1 SGHRS, CDR2 YFSETQ. The CDR3 consists of 13 residues. The CDR3 DNA reads as TGCGCCAGCAGCACCCGACAGGGCTACGAGCAGTACTTC. Protein sequence: CASSTRQGYEQYF.

DNA of the CDR3: TGTGCCAGTAGTCTGCAAGAGACCCAGTACTTC. Amino acid sequence: CASSLQETQYF. The rearrangement links TRBV19 to TRBJ2-5; D is unresolved. The CDR3 has 11 residues. CDR1 is LNHDA, CDR2 SQIVND, per germline (reference sequence). Trimming shortened V by 5 bases and J by 2 bases, and 3 bases separated the two germline ends.

The rearrangement uses TRBV6-2 or TRBV6-3 and TRBJ2-3; maybe TRBD1 (6 bases). Germline lookup yields CDR1 MNHEY and CDR2 SVGEGT. The germline V and J ends were trimmed by 5 bases and 5 bases, with 11 bases remaining between them. The CDR3 consists of 13 residues. The CDR3 sequence is CASSDLRGDTQYF. The CDR3 DNA sequence: TGTGCCAGCAGTGACCTCAGGGGAGATACGCAGTATTTT.

Only a few counts were recorded for this clone. The chain combines TRBV27 with TRBJ1-6; D not certain. The CDR3 covers 14 residues. The germline CDR1 and CDR2 sequences are MNHEY and SMNVEV (reference sequence). V was pared by 5 bases and J by 7 bases, with 12 bases between. The CDR3 spells CASSPYSDNSPLHF. The CDR3 DNA sequence: TGTGCCAGCAGTCCCTACAGTGACAATTCACCCCTCCACTTT.

The chain employs TRBV10-3 and TRBJ1-5; 7 bases line up with TRBD1. J lost 6 bases, V lost 4 bases, and 9 bases had no gene match. This CDR3 is 15 amino acids long. Per the germline V gene, CDR1 is ENHRY and CDR2 is SYGVKD. This chain's CDR3 is CAISVGQGGRQPQHF. For the CDR3, the DNA is TGTGCCATCAGTGTTGGACAAGGGGGCCGTCAGCCCCAGCATTTT.

The V call is TRBV7-9, the J call TRBJ1-4, with 7 bases lining up with TRBD1. This CDR3 has 15 amino acids. Germline V gene lookup returns CDR1 SEHNR and CDR2 FQNEAQ (reference sequence). Germline trimming cut 2 bases from V and 5 bases from J; bases unmatched to any gene: 5. The CDR3 loop is CASSLRQGENEKLFF. CDR3 sequence (DNA): TGTGCCAGCAGCTTAAGGCAGGGGGAAAATGAAAAACTGTTTTTT.

V usage is TRBV5-1 and J usage is TRBJ2-5, with D perhaps matching TRBD2 (5 bases). The ends were cut back, 4 bases at V and 4 bases at J, with 14 bases in the middle. This CDR3 is built from 14 residues. CDR1 is SGHRS and CDR2 is YFSETQ in the germline V gene. The CDR3 coding sequence is TGCGCCAGCAGCGTACCCACCGAGGGAGAGACCCAGTACTTC. Translating gives CASSVPTEGETQYF.

This clone was observed once. The J gene is TRBJ1-2, the V gene TRBV27, with D tentatively TRBD1 (6 bases). Germline V gene lookup returns CDR1 MNHEY and CDR2 SMNVEV (reference sequence). Between the trimmed V and J ends, which lost 3 bases and 4 bases, there was a span of 15 bases. The CDR3 has 15 residues. In nucleotides, the CDR3 is TGTGCCAGCAGTTTCACGGACAGTACCTTCTATGGCTACACCTTC. Translating gives CASSFTDSTFYGYTF.

The chain is built from TRBV3-1 (or the pseudogene TRBV3-2) and TRBJ1-1; 7 bases fit TRBD1. Per the germline V gene, CDR1 is LGHDT and CDR2 is YNNKEL (reference sequence). There are 12 residues in the CDR3. V was clipped by 5 bases and J by 5 bases; unmatched bases: 2. CDR3 loop: CASSETGTEAFF. For the CDR3, the DNA is TGTGCCAGCAGCGAGACAGGGACTGAAGCTTTCTTT.

V gene TRBV5-1 combines with J gene TRBJ2-3; D gene unclear. CDR1 is SGHRS, CDR2 YFSETQ, per germline. V was shortened by 0 bases and J by 1 base, with 15 bases between the two germline ends. The CDR3 covers 17 residues. The CDR3 DNA follows: TGCGCCAGCAGCTTGGCGTCGCGGAGCCGGGGCACAGATACGCAGTATTTT. Its translation: CASSLASRSRGTDTQYF. Based on the CDR3 plus reference TRBV5-1 and TRBJ2-3, the full variable domain is KAGVTQTPRYLIKTRGQQVTLSCSPISGHRSVSWYQQTPGQGLQFLFEYFSETQRNKGNFPGRFSGRQFSNSRSEMNVSTLELGDSALYLCASSLASRSRGTDTQYFGPGTRLTVL.

The gene calls are TRBV10-1 and TRBJ2-1; 10 bases agree with TRBD2. The V and J ends lost 4 bases and 7 bases, in that order; junction bases with no gene match: 7. CDR3 length equals 15 residues. Germline V gives CDR1 WNHNN, CDR2 SYGVQD (reference sequence). The CDR3 nucleotides read TGCGCCAGCAGTGGAAGGACTAGCGGAAAAAATGAGCAGTTCTTC. Its protein product is CASSGRTSGKNEQFF.

V is TRBV18 and J is TRBJ2-3; no firm D call. Germline V gene data show CDR1 as KGHSH and CDR2 as LQKENI. The V gene lost 6 bases and the J gene lost 0 bases, with 13 bases spanning the gap. CDR3 size: 15 residues. The CDR3 loop reads CASSSRITSTDTQYF. DNA of the CDR3: TGTGCCAGCTCGTCGCGGATCACTAGCACAGATACGCAGTATTTT.

This chain links TRBV4-3 with TRBJ2-5, with 7 bases that match TRBD1. This CDR3 is built from 13 residues. V was clipped by 5 bases and J by 7 bases; unmatched bases: 7. CDR1 and CDR2 (germline): LGHNA, YSLEER. CDR3 sequence: CASSDTGDGTQYF. In nucleotides, the CDR3 is TGCGCCAGCAGCGATACAGGGGATGGGACCCAGTACTTC.

V gene TRBV5-8 combines with J gene TRBJ1-1, with 9 nucleotides matching TRBD1. Germline assignment: CDR1 SGHTS and CDR2 YDEGEE. The CDR3 runs 14 residues. The V and J ends lost 0 bases and 5 bases, in that order; junction bases with no gene match: 2. The CDR3 here is CASSLDRGLTEAFF. CDR3 nucleotide sequence: TGTGCCAGCAGCTTGGACAGGGGGCTAACTGAAGCTTTCTTT.

This clone was seen a single time. The CDR3 here is CAISVSGGSNQPQHF. DNA of the CDR3: TGTGCCATCAGTGTCTCAGGGGGCAGCAATCAGCCCCAGCATTTT. The rearrangement links TRBV10-3 to TRBJ1-5; TRBD1 agrees at 8 bases. The junction had 3 bases not matched to a gene; V was cut back by 4 bases and J by 1 base. CDR3 length: 15 amino acids. Germline V gene sequence: CDR1 ENHRY, CDR2 SYGVKD.

The gene calls are TRBV6-5 and TRBJ2-5; TRBD1 agrees at 10 bases. Germline V gene data show CDR1 as MNHEY and CDR2 as SVGAGI. Trimming removed 6 bases from V and 2 bases from J; junction bases left unmatched: 6. The CDR3 spans 15 residues. CDR3 DNA sequence: TGTGCCAGCAGCCCGGGACAGGGGCCTCAAGAGACCCAGTACTTC. It yields the protein CASSPGQGPQETQYF.

The CDR3 here is CASSFLYQETQYF. The DNA for the CDR3 is TGTGCCAGCAGCTTCCTGTACCAAGAGACCCAGTACTTC. This rearrangement joins TRBV7-2 to TRBJ2-5; D not resolved. The CDR3 contains 13 residues. The germline V gene encodes CDR1 SGHTA and CDR2 FQGNSA. The V end lost 3 bases, the J end lost 0 bases, and 5 bases lay between the germline ends.